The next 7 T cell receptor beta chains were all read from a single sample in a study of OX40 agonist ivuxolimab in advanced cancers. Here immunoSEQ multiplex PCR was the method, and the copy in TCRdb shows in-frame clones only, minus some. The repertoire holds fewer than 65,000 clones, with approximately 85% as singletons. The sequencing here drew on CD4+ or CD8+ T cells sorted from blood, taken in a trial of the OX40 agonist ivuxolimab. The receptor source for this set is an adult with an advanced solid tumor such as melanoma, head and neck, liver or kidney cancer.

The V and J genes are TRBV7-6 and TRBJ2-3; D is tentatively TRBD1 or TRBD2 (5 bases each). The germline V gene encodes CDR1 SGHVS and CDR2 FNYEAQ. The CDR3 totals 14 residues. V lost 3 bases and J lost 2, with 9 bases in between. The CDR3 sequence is CASSLLGTTDTQYF. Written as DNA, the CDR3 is TGTGCCAGCAGCTTGCTAGGGACCACAGATACGCAGTATTTT.

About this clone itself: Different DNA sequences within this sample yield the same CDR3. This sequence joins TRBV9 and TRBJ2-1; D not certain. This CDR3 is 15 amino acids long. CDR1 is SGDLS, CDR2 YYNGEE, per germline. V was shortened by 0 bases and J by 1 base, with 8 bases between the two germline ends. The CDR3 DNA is TGTGCCAGCAGCGTAGAGAGATGGTCCTACAATGAGCAGTTCTTC. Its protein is CASSVERWSYNEQFF.

CDR3 nucleotide sequence: TGTGCCAGCTCACAGGGGGCGAACACCGGGGAGCTGTTTTTT. This sequence encodes CASSQGANTGELFF. The V and J genes are TRBV18 and TRBJ2-2; possibly TRBD1 for D (6 bases). The germline CDR1 and CDR2 sequences are KGHSH and LQKENI. The CDR3 is 14 residues long. The germline V and J ends were trimmed by 4 bases and 0 bases, with 6 bases remaining between them. The whole variable domain, filled in from reference TRBV18 and TRBJ2-2, reads NAGVMQNPRHLVRRRGQEARLRCSPMKGHSHVYWYRQLPEEGLKFMVYLQKENIIDESGMPKERFSAEFPKEGPSILRIQQVVRGDSAAYFCASSQGANTGELFFGEGSRLTVL.

As DNA, the CDR3 is TGTGCCAGCAGCGCCCAGGGAGCCAAAAACATTCAGTACTTC. Residues: CASSAQGAKNIQYF. The J gene is TRBJ2-4, the V gene TRBV5-6; D possibly corresponds to TRBD1 (5 bases). The CDR3 extends over 14 amino acids. Between the trimmed V and J ends, which lost 4 bases and 0 bases, there was a span of 8 bases. Germline V CDR1 and CDR2: SGHDT, YYEEEE.

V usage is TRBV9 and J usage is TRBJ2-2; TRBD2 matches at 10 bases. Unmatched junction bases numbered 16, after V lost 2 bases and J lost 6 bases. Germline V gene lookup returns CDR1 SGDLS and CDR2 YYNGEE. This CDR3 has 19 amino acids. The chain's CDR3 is CASSVNPMKREGQSGELFF. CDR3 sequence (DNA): TGTGCCAGCAGCGTCAACCCGATGAAGCGGGAGGGCCAGTCCGGGGAGCTGTTTTTT.

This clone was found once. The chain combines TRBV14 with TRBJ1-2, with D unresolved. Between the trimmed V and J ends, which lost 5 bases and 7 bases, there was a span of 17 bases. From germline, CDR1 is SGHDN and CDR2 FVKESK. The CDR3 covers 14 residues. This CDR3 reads CASSGRMTWGGYTF. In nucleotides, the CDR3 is TGTGCCAGCAGCGGACGGATGACCTGGGGTGGCTACACCTTC.

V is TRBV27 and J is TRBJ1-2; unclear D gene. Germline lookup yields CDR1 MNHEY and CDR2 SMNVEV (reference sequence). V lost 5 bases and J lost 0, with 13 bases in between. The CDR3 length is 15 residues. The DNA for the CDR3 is TGTGCCAGCAGTGCCCTAGGAGCCGCTAACTATGGCTACACCTTC. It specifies CASSALGAANYGYTF.